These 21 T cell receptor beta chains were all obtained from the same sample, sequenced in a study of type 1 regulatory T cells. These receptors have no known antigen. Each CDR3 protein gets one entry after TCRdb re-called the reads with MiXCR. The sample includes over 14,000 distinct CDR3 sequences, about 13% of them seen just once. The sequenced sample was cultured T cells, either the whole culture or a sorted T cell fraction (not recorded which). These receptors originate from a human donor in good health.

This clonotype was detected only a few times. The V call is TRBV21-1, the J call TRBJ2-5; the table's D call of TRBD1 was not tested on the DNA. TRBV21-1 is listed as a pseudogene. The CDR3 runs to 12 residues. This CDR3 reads CASRGGRETQYF. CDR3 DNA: TGTGCCAGCAGAGGGGGGCGTGAGACCCAGTACTTC.

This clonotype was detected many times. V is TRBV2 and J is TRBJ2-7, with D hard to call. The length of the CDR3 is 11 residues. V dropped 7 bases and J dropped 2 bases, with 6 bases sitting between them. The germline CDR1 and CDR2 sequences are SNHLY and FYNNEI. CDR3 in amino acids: CASKTAYEQYF. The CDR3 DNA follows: TGTGCCAGCAAAACTGCCTACGAGCAGTACTTC.

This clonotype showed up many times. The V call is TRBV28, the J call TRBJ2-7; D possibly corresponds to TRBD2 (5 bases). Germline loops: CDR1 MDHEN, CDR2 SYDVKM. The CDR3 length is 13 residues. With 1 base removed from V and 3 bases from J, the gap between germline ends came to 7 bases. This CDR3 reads CASSLLGVYEQYF. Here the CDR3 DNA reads TGTGCCAGCAGTTTATTGGGAGTCTACGAGCAGTACTTC.

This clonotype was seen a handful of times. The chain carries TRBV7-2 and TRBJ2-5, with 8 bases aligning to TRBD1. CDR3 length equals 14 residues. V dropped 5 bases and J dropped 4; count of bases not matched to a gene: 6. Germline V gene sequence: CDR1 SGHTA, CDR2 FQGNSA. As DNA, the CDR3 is TGTGCCAGCAGCCCCCAGGGGGCTCGAGAGACCCAGTACTTC. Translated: CASSPQGARETQYF.

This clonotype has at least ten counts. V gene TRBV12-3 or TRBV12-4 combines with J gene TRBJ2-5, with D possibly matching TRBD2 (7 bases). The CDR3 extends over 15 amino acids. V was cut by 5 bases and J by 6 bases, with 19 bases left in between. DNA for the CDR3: TGTGCCAGCAGTCCCGGGGGCGGGAGTAGGAAGACCCAGTACTTC. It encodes CASSPGGGSRKTQYF.

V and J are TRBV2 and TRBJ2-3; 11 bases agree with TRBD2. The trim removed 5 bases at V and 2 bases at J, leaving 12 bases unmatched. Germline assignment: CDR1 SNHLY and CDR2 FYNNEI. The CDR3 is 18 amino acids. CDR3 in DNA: TGTGCCAGCAGTCAGGAAGAGGGACTAGCGGCGAACACAGATACGCAGTATTTT. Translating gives CASSQEEGLAANTDTQYF.

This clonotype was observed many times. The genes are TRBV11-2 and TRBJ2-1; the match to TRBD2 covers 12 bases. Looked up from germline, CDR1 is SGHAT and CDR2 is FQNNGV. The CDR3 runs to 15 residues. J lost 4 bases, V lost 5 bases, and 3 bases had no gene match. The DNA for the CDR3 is TGTGCCAGCAGCCTGACTAGCGGGAGTTACAATGAGCAGTTCTTC. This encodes CASSLTSGSYNEQFF.

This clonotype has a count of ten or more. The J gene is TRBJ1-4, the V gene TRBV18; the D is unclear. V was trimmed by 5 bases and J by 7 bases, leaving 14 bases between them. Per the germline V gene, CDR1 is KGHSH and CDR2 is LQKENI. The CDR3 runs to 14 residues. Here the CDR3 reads CASSIIDGTEKLFF. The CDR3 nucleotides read TGTGCCAGCTCAATAATAGACGGAACTGAAAAACTGTTTTTT.

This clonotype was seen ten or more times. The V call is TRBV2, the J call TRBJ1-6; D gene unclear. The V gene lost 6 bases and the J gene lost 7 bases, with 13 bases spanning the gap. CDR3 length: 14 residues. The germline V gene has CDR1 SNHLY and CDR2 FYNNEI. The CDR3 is CASSAGSTNSPLHF. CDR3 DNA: TGTGCCAGCAGCGCGGGATCTACAAATTCACCCCTCCACTTT.

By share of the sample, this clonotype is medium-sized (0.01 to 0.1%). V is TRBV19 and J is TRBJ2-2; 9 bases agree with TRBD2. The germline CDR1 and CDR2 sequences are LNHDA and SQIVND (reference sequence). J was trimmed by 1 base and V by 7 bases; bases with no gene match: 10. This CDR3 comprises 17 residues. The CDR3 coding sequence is TGTGCCAGTACCCCAACTAGCGGGTCGCGGAACACCGGGGAGCTGTTTTTT. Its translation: CASTPTSGSRNTGELFF.

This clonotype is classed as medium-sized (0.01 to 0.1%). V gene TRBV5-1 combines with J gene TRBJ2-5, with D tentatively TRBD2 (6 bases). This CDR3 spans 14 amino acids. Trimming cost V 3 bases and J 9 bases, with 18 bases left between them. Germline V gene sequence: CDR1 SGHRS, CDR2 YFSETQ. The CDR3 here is CASSSSEGIVAQYF. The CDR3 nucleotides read TGCGCCAGCAGCTCGTCGGAGGGTATCGTGGCCCAGTACTTC.

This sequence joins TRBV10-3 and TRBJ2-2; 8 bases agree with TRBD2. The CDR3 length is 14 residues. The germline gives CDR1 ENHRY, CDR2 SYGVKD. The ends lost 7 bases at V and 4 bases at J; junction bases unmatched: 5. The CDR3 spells CAIKRELGTGELFF. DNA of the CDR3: TGTGCCATCAAGCGGGAGTTGGGCACCGGGGAGCTGTTTTTT.

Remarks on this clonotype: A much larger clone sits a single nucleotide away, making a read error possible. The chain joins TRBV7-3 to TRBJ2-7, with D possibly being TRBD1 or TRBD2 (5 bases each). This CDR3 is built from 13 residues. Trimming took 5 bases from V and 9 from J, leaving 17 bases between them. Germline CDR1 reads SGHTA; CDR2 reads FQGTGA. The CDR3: CASSQAGLGGQYF. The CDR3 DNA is TGTGCCAGCAGCCAAGCAGGGCTTGGGGGGCAGTACTTC.

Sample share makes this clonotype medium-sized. This chain's CDR3 is CASSPEQGTWKNIQYF. The CDR3 DNA follows: TGTGCCAGCAGCCCAGAACAGGGAACCTGGAAAAACATTCAGTACTTC. The chain recombines TRBV9 with TRBJ2-4, with D possibly matching TRBD1 (6 bases). Germline CDR1 SGDLS, CDR2 YYNGEE. V lost 4 bases and J 4 bases, leaving 18 bases between the germline ends. The CDR3 sequence is 16 residues long.

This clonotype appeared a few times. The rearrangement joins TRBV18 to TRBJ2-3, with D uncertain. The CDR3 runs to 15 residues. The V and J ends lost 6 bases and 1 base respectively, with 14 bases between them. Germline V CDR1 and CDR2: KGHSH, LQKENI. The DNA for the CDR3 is TGTGCCAGCTCCCTGAGCCGCTCGGGCACAGATACGCAGTATTTT. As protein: CASSLSRSGTDTQYF.

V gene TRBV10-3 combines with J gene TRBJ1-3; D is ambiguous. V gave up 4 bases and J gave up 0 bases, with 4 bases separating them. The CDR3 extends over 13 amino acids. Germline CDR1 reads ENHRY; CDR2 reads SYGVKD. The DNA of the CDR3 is TGTGCCATCAGTGGGGGCTCTGGAAACACCATATATTTT. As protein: CAISGGSGNTIYF.

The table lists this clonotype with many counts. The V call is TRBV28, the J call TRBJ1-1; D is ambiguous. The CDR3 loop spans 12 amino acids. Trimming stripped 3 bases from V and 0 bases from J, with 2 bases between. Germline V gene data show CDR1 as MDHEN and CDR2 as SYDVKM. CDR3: CASSLLNTEAFF. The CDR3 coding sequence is TGTGCCAGCAGTTTGCTGAACACTGAAGCTTTCTTT.

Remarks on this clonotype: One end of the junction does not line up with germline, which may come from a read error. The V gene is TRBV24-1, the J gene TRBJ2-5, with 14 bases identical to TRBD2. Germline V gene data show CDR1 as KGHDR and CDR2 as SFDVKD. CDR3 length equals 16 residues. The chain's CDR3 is CASSDPRLAGGVTQYF. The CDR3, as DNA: TGTGCCTCCAGTGATCCTCGACTAGCGGGAGGGGTGACCCAGTACTTC.

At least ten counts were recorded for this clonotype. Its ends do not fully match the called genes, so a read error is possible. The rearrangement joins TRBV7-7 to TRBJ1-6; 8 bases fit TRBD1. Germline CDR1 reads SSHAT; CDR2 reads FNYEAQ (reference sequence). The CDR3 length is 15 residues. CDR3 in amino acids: CASSFPEDRDSPLHF. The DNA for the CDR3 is TGTGCTAGCAGCTTCCCTGAGGACAGGGATTCACCCCTCCACTTT.

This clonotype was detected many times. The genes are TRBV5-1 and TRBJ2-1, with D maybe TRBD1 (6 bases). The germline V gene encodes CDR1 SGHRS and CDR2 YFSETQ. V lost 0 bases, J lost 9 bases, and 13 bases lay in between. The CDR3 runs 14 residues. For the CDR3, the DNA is TGCGCCAGCAGCTTGGGACAGGCCCCCCGTGAGCAGTTCTTC. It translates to CASSLGQAPREQFF. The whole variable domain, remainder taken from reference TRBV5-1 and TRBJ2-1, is KAGVTQTPRYLIKTRGQQVTLSCSPISGHRSVSWYQQTPGQGLQFLFEYFSETQRNKGNFPGRFSGRQFSNSRSEMNVSTLELGDSALYLCASSLGQAPREQFFGPGTRLTVL.

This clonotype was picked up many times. The CDR3 DNA sequence: TGTGCCAGCAGCCACAACCCGACAGTAGGAGAGACCCAGTACTTC. It codes for CASSHNPTVGETQYF. This sequence joins TRBV3-1 and TRBJ2-5, with D possibly being TRBD1 (5 bases). The length of the CDR3 is 15 residues. Germline CDR1 LGHDT, CDR2 YNNKEL (reference sequence). V was trimmed by 3 bases and J by 4 bases, leaving 15 bases between them.